The 14 T cell receptor beta chains below come from one sample, sequenced in a study of beta chain features in type 1 diabetes. Study-level findings and limits: People with Type 1 diabetes carried modestly yet significantly shorter TCRB CDR3s in all four CD4+ subsets.

Expressed TCRB transcripts were sequenced because the isolated RNA had all been reverse transcribed beforehand. The data were produced by immunoSEQ multiplex PCR, yet TCRdb's version contains in-frame clones alone and is incomplete. Of approximately 600,000 clones listed, roughly 12% are singletons. These TCRs' antigens remain unknown. The sample was naive CD4+ T cells from blood. All receptors derive from a young man with type 1 diabetes.

This clone showed up just a few times. The DNA of the CDR3 is TGTGCCAGCAGCCGCGACAGGGGAGTAAGTGGCTACACCTTC. It yields the protein CASSRDRGVSGYTF. The chain couples TRBV7-9 to TRBJ1-2; 8 nucleotides align to TRBD1. J lost 7 bases, V lost 5 bases, and 9 bases had no gene match. CDR1 and CDR2 from the germline V gene are SEHNR and FQNEAQ (reference sequence). The CDR3 is made up of 14 amino acids.

This chain links TRBV5-1 with TRBJ2-3, with TRBD2 matching 7 bases. The V gene's germline CDR1 is SGHRS and CDR2 YFSETQ. The V and J ends lost 0 bases and 2 bases, in that order; junction bases with no gene match: 6. The CDR3 spans 16 residues. This CDR3 is CASSLGLAPFTDTQYF. DNA of the CDR3: TGCGCCAGCAGCTTGGGACTAGCCCCTTTCACAGATACGCAGTATTTT.

This clone was detected a few times. CDR3 amino acids: CASRSGTDVFSGANVLTF. The CDR3 region has the DNA TGTGCCAGCAGATCCGGGACGGACGTTTTCTCTGGGGCCAACGTCCTGACTTTC. This rearrangement joins TRBV25-1 to TRBJ2-6; D could derive from TRBD1 or TRBD2 (5 bases each). V dropped 6 bases and J dropped 0 bases, with 18 bases sitting between them. The CDR3 is 18 residues long. Germline CDR1 MGHDK, CDR2 SYGVNS. The whole variable domain, remainder taken from reference TRBV25-1 and TRBJ2-6, is EADIYQTPRYLVIGTGKKITLECSQTMGHDKMYWYQQDPGMELHLIHYSYGVNSTEKGDLSSESTVSRIRTEHFPLTLESARPSHTSQYLCASRSGTDVFSGANVLTFGAGSRLTVL.

This clone appeared a few times. The chain employs TRBV29-1 and TRBJ2-3, with 10 nucleotides matching TRBD2. After removal of 8 bases from V and 2 bases from J, the junction contained 13 bases not matched to a gene. CDR1 SQVTM and CDR2 ANQGSEA come from the germline V gene. CDR3 length: 16 residues. The CDR3 here is CSHSKASGGTTDTQYF. The CDR3, as DNA: TGCAGCCATTCCAAGGCTAGCGGGGGTACCACAGATACGCAGTATTTT.

CDR3 amino acids: CASSQDRGYNSPLHF. Here the CDR3 DNA reads TGTGCCAGCAGCCAGGACAGGGGATATAATTCACCCCTCCACTTT. J is TRBJ1-6 and V is TRBV7-2, with TRBD1 matching over 9 bases. The V segment lost 5 bases and the J segment 4 bases; nucleotides outside the gene matches: 3. Germline V CDR1 and CDR2: SGHTA, FQGNSA. The CDR3 runs to 15 residues.

The chain has TRBV5-6 and TRBJ2-3, with no clear D. Trimming stripped 3 bases from V and 4 bases from J, with 18 bases between. Germline CDR1 and CDR2: SGHDT and YYEEEE. The CDR3 spans 16 residues. In DNA form, the CDR3 reads TGTGCCAGCAGCTGGGTCCCCGAAGGGTCCCCAGATACGCAGTATTTT. Translated, it gives CASSWVPEGSPDTQYF.

This clone was picked up a small number of times. The rearrangement links TRBV10-3 to TRBJ1-2; tentative D call: TRBD1 (5 bases). The CDR3 loop spans 13 amino acids. The V gene lost 0 bases and the J gene lost 8 bases, with 10 bases spanning the gap. Looked up from germline, CDR1 is ENHRY and CDR2 is SYGVKD. CDR3 in amino acids: CAISESKGDGYTF. Here the CDR3 DNA reads TGTGCCATCAGTGAGTCAAAAGGGGACGGCTACACCTTC.

With respect to this clone: The same CDR3 also results from other DNA sequences found in this sample. The V gene is TRBV20-1, the J gene TRBJ2-3, with unresolved D. The CDR3 runs to 11 residues. CDR1 is DFQATT, CDR2 SNEGSKA, per germline (reference sequence). With 0 bases removed from V and 6 bases from J, the gap between germline ends came to 4 bases. CDR3 sequence (DNA): TGCAGTGCTAGAGATCGGGATACGCAGTATTTT. Its translation: CSARDRDTQYF.

The chain has TRBV11-2 and TRBJ2-7; the D is unclear. The CDR3 extends over 13 amino acids. Germline V gene lookup returns CDR1 SGHAT and CDR2 FQNNGV. Trimming removed 7 bases at V and 0 bases at J, with 10 bases between. CDR3 region: CASNPVFSYEQYF. The CDR3 nucleotides are TGTGCCAGCAACCCCGTCTTCTCCTACGAGCAGTACTTC.

This clone was observed a handful of times. V gene TRBV19 combines with J gene TRBJ1-6, with a tentative D call TRBD1 (6 bases). This CDR3 is built from 13 residues. Germline V gene data show CDR1 as LNHDA and CDR2 as SQIVND (reference sequence). Trimming took off 3 bases at V and 9 bases at J, with 9 bases between the two ends. CDR3 amino acids: CASSMVQGSPLHF. The CDR3 nucleotides are TGTGCCAGTAGTATGGTACAGGGTTCACCCCTCCACTTT.

This clone has a handful of counts. V usage is TRBV27 and J usage is TRBJ2-6, with 12 bases that match TRBD1. V lost 9 bases to trimming and J lost 3 bases; unmatched junction nucleotides: 12. The germline V gene encodes CDR1 MNHEY and CDR2 SMNVEV (reference sequence). This CDR3 contains 18 residues. In nucleotides, the CDR3 is TGTGCCAGTAGAGGAGGGACAGGGGGCGTCGGTGGGGCCAACGTCCTGACTTTC. Translating gives CASRGGTGGVGGANVLTF.

This clone was counted between two and nine times. The sample has other DNA sequences that encode this CDR3 too. The CDR3 nucleotides are TGTGCCAGCAGTAGACAGGGGGCGAGAGAGACCCAGTACTTC. Translated: CASSRQGARETQYF. The genes are TRBV7-2 and TRBJ2-5; 10 nucleotides match TRBD1. CDR3 length: 14 amino acids. Germline-derived CDR1 and CDR2 are SGHTA and FQGNSA. Trimming at V came to 6 bases and at J to 4 bases, leaving 5 bases not matched to a gene. The whole variable domain, remainder taken from reference TRBV7-2 and TRBJ2-5, is GAGVSQSPSNKVTEKGKDVELRCDPISGHTALYWYRQSLGQGLEFLIYFQGNSAPDKSGLPSDRFSAERTGGSVSTLTIQRTQQEDSAVYLCASSRQGARETQYFGPGTRLLVL.

Many counts were recorded for this clone. This chain connects TRBV11-2 to TRBJ2-7; the D is unclear. The CDR3 is 13 amino acids. The germline V gene encodes CDR1 SGHAT and CDR2 FQNNGV. V was cut by 3 bases and J by 3 bases, with 9 bases left in between. The CDR3 region is CASSLNRFYEQYF. The CDR3 DNA reads as TGTGCCAGCAGCTTGAACAGATTCTACGAGCAGTACTTC.

This clone was seen a handful of times. This chain joins TRBV13 and TRBJ1-5; D is uncertain. Trimming removed 5 bases from V and 2 bases from J, with 7 bases in between. The CDR3 has 13 amino acids. Germline CDR1 reads PRHDT; CDR2 reads FYEKMQ (reference sequence). CDR3 residues: CASSLPRNQPQHF. CDR3 bases: TGTGCCAGCAGCCTCCCTCGCAATCAGCCCCAGCATTTT.